Given below is one T cell receptor (beta chain) in context. Its antigen remains unidentified. The cDNA for TCR beta came from 5'RACE template switching with UMIs. TCRdb reprocessed the 5' RACE reads, with one entry per CDR3 protein and no DNA. The sample totals about 400,000 distinct CDR3 sequences. The sample is drawn from a study of T cells expressing NK-cell markers. At the level of the study: HCMV serostatus: seven of eight sequenced donors positive, one negative.

General study points: The study found dominant NKG2C+ clonotypes at about 1.0-7.5% of CD8+ T cells in roughly six donors.

The CDR3 contains 16 residues. Germline lookup yields CDR1 LGHDT and CDR2 YNNKEL (reference sequence). This chain connects TRBV3-1 to TRBJ1-2. What was sequenced was blood T cells: a sorted CD56 or NKG2C T cell subset, CD4+ or CD8+ T cells, or bulk PBMC T cells (not recorded which). The source is a woman aged 45 to 65 in good health. CDR3 region: CASSQDESGPVYGYTF.